The sequence of this T cell receptor beta chain was determined in a study of response to subunit inactivated influenza vaccine. Study-wide findings and caveats: Authors suggested few new T cells are recruited by each seasonal influenza vaccination.

J lost 2 bases, V lost 3 bases, and 10 bases had no gene match. Germline CDR1 and CDR2: SQVTM and ANQGSEA. The CDR3 runs to 15 residues. With respect to this clonotype: What it binds is unknown.

TCRdb fed the RT-PCR reads into MiXCR, producing one record per CDR3 protein. The sample carries about 300,000 distinct CDR3 sequences, 20% to 25% recorded once. This TCR came from a man aged 50 to 75 who received an inactivated influenza vaccine. The starting material was PBMCs from blood, obtained less than 22 months after vaccination. This chain links TRBV29-1 with TRBJ2-7, with 7 bases lining up with TRBD1. CDR3 in amino acids: CSVDGTGTEPYEQYF. The CDR3 DNA is TGCAGCGTTGATGGTACCGGGACAGAGCCCTACGAGCAGTACTTC.